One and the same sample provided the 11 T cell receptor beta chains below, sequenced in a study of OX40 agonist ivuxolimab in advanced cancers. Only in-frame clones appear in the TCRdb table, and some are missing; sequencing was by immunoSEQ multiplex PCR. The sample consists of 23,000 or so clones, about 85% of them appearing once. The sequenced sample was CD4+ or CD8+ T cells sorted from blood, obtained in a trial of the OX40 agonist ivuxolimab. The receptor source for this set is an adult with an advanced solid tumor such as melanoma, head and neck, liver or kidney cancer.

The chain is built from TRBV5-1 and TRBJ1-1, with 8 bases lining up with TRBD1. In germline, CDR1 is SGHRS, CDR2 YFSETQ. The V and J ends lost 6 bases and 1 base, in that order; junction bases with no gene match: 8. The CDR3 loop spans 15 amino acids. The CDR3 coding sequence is TGCGCCAGCACGCGGACAGGGTCGGCGAACACTGAAGCTTTCTTT. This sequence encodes CASTRTGSANTEAFF.

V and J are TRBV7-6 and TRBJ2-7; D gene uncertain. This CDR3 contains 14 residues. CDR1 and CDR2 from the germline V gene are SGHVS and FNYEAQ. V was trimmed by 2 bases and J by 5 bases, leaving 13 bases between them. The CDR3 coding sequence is TGTGCCAGCAGCTTAACCCAGGCGCAAAACGAGCAGTACTTC. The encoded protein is CASSLTQAQNEQYF. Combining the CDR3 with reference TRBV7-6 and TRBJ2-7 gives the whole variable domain GAGVSQSPRYKVTKRGQDVALRCDPISGHVSLYWYRQALGQGPEFLTYFNYEAQQDKSGLPNDRFSAERPEGSISTLTIQRTEQRDSAMYRCASSLTQAQNEQYFGPGTRLTVT.

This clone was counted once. The CDR3 nucleotides read TGTGCCAGCAGTTCCGTCGCCGGGCAGCCCCAGCATTTT. The encoded protein is CASSSVAGQPQHF. V is TRBV27 and J is TRBJ1-5, with D hard to call. V dropped 4 bases and J dropped 7 bases, with 11 bases sitting between them. Germline V CDR1 and CDR2: MNHEY, SMNVEV (reference sequence). This CDR3 region has 13 residues.

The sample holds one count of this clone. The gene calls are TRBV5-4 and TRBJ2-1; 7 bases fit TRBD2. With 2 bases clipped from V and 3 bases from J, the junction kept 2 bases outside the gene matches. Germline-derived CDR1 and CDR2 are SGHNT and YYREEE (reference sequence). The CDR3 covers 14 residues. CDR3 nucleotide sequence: TGTGCCAGCAGCTTCACTAGCGACTACAATGAGCAGTTCTTC. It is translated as CASSFTSDYNEQFF.

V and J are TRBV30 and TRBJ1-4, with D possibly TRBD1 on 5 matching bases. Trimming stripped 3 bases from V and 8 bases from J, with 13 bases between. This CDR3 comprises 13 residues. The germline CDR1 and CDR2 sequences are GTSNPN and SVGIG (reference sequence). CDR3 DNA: TGTGCCTGGAGGCCGGGGGGGTTGGAAAAACTGTTTTTT. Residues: CAWRPGGLEKLFF.

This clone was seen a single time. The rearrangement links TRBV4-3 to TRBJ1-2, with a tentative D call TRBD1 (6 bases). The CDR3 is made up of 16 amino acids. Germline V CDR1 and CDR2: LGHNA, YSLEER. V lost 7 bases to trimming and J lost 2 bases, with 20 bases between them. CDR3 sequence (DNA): TGCGCCAGCACGGGGGATGTCGCCAGGGGAAACTATGGCTACACCTTC. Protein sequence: CASTGDVARGNYGYTF.

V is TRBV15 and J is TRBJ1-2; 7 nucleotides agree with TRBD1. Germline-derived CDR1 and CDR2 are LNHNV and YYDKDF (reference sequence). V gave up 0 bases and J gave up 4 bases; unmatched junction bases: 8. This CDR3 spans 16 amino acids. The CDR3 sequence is CATSRDGQDSFYGYTF. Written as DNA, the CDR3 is TGTGCCACCAGCAGAGACGGACAGGATTCTTTCTATGGCTACACCTTC.

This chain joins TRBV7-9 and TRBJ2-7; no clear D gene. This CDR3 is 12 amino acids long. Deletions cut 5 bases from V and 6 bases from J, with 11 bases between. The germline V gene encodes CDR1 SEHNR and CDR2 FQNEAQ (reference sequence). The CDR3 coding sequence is TGTGCCAGCAGCGCAACAGACGCCGAGCAGTACTTC. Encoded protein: CASSATDAEQYF. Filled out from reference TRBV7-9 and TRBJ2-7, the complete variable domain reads DTGVSQNPRHKITKRGQNVTFRCDPISEHNRLYWYRQTLGQGPEFLTYFQNEAQLEKSRLLSDRFSAERPKGSFSTLEIQRTEQGDSAMYLCASSATDAEQYFGPGTRLTVT.

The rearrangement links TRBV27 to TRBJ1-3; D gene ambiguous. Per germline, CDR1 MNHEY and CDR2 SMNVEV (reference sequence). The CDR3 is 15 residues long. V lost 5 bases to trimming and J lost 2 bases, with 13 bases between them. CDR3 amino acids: CASSPSVMPGNTIYF. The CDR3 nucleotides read TGTGCCAGCAGTCCGTCTGTGATGCCTGGAAACACCATATATTTT.

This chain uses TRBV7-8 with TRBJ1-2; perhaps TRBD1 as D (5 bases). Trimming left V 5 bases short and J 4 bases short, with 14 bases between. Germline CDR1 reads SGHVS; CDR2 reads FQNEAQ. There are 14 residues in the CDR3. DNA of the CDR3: TGTGCCAGCAGCGAGGGACCTATCGGCTATGGCTACACCTTC. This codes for CASSEGPIGYGYTF.

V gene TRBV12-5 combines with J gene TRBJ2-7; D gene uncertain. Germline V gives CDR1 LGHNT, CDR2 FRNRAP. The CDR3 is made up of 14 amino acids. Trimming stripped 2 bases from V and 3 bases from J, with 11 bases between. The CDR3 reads CASGLSGNSYEQYF. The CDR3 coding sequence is TGTGCTAGTGGTTTGTCTGGAAACAGCTACGAGCAGTACTTC.